The present entry profiles one TCR beta chain with its context. Antigen: not known. Total RNA, at least 6 micrograms per sample, came from PBMCs. Through a sample-barcoded 5' primer and a J-beta primer mix, a second PCR was run for roughly 6 to 12 cycles. One entry per CDR3 protein results from TCRdb running MiXCR on the 5' RACE reads. The sample consists of 600,000 to 800,000 distinct CDR3 sequences, roughly half of them appearing once. The sample is drawn from a study of blood T cells in healthy people across ages. Whole-study findings and limits: Whereas aged donors had fewer naive CD4+ cells, long-lived donors had more of them and higher diversity. Diversity estimates from one million T cells were considered underestimates.

This clonotype was obtained from a woman of 80 years or more in good health. The sample consisted of blood.

The CDR3 DNA is TGCGCCAGTAGCCCCCAGCGGGGGGCCTACAATGAGCAGTACTTC. It yields the protein CASSPQRGAYNEQYF. The V call is TRBV5-1, the J call TRBJ2-5; TRBD2 aligns across 9 bases. Germline loops: CDR1 SGHRS, CDR2 YFSETQ. The CDR3 is 15 residues long. After removal of 8 bases from V and 11 bases from J, the junction contained 19 bases not matched to a gene.